This entry lists 16 T cell receptor beta chains sequenced from one sample in a study of T cell repertoires in cytomegalovirus infection. TCRdb itself ran the reads through MiXCR, one entry per CDR3 protein. Counted here are about 180,000 distinct CDR3 sequences, around 14% occurring once; the ten biggest clones make up approximately 30%. Source material: PBMCs. These receptors were taken from a human donor in good health (CMV status not recorded). Some clones in this sample may be carry-over from other donors' samples.

This clonotype turned up a few times. The chain is built from TRBV7-2 and TRBJ2-7; TRBD1 agrees at 10 bases. With V trimmed by 5 bases and J by 2 bases, 6 bases remained unmatched. Germline lookup yields CDR1 SGHTA and CDR2 FQGNSA. The CDR3 sequence is 15 residues long. CDR3 DNA: TGTGCCAGCAGCCCCCAAGGGACAGGGGCCTACGAGCAGTACTTC. It specifies CASSPQGTGAYEQYF.

The chain joins TRBV20-1 to TRBJ2-5; no clear D gene. Trimming stripped 3 bases from V and 8 bases from J, with 13 bases between. CDR3 length: 12 amino acids. CDR1 DFQATT and CDR2 SNEGSKA come from the germline V gene (reference sequence). For the CDR3, the DNA is TGCAGTGCTAGTTCAGGCGGCATCACCCAGTACTTC. Protein: CSASSGGITQYF.

The chain carries TRBV29-1 and TRBJ2-1; D unclear. With 1 base removed from V and 4 bases from J, the gap between germline ends came to 5 bases. The CDR3 is 12 residues long. Looked up from germline, CDR1 is SQVTM and CDR2 is ANQGSEA. The DNA of the CDR3 is TGCAGCGTTGAAGGACTGTACAATGAGCAGTTCTTC. It specifies CSVEGLYNEQFF.

This clonotype was found a few times. The chain employs TRBV6-1 and TRBJ1-2, with 11 positions matching TRBD1. Per the germline V gene, CDR1 is MNHNS and CDR2 is SASEGT. There are 13 residues in the CDR3. Trimming took 6 bases from V and 8 from J; bases not matched to a gene: 5. CDR3 coding DNA: TGTGCCAGCAGCGGACAGGGGGCGCGGGGCTACACCTTC. Translation: CASSGQGARGYTF.

This clonotype was recorded at least ten times. V usage is TRBV5-1 and J usage is TRBJ2-3; D unclear. CDR1 and CDR2 from the germline V gene are SGHRS and YFSETQ. The CDR3 runs 13 residues. V lost 5 bases and J lost 4, with 11 bases in between. CDR3 loop: CASSLAAADTQYF. CDR3 bases: TGCGCCAGCAGTCTTGCGGCGGCAGATACGCAGTATTTT.

This clonotype was seen at least ten times. The chain employs TRBV29-1 and TRBJ1-2, with 7 bases aligning to TRBD1. The J segment lost 6 bases and the V segment lost 2 bases, leaving 6 bases of the junction unmatched. CDR1 and CDR2 (germline): SQVTM, ANQGSEA. The length of the CDR3 is 13 residues. The CDR3 here is CSVESGQLNGYTF. Written as DNA, the CDR3 is TGCAGCGTTGAATCGGGACAGTTGAATGGCTACACCTTC.

This clonotype was detected ten times or more. The chain couples TRBV28 to TRBJ2-4; D gene uncertain. V dropped 5 bases and J dropped 0 bases, with 17 bases sitting between them. Germline V gives CDR1 MDHEN, CDR2 SYDVKM. The CDR3 runs 17 residues. Here the CDR3 reads CASSPISTPLAKNIQYF. CDR3 coding DNA: TGTGCCAGCAGTCCTATATCGACACCCTTAGCCAAAAACATTCAGTACTTC.

The sample holds a few counts of this clonotype. In DNA, the CDR3 is TGTGCCAGCAGCCAAAGAGGGATTCAAGCTTTCTTT. Translating gives CASSQRGIQAFF. The chain employs TRBV11-2 and TRBJ1-1; no clear D. This CDR3 has 12 amino acids. CDR1 is SGHAT, CDR2 FQNNGV, per germline. V lost 5 bases and J lost 9, with 13 bases in between.

This clonotype has ten or more counts. V gene TRBV20-1 combines with J gene TRBJ1-2; 7 bases agree with TRBD1. Trimming cost V 3 bases and J 6 bases; bases outside gene matches: 10. CDR1 DFQATT and CDR2 SNEGSKA come from the germline V gene (reference sequence). This CDR3 comprises 14 residues. In nucleotides, the CDR3 is TGCAGTGCTAGTACCACGACAGGGATTCATGGCTACACCTTC. It encodes CSASTTTGIHGYTF.

This clonotype occurred a few times. The rearrangement links TRBV29-1 to TRBJ2-3; D is unclear. The CDR3 has 11 amino acids. Germline lookup yields CDR1 SQVTM and CDR2 ANQGSEA. With 2 bases removed from V and 5 bases from J, the gap between germline ends came to 5 bases. CDR3 region: CSVEYLDTQYF. The CDR3 coding sequence is TGCAGCGTTGAATATCTAGATACGCAGTATTTT.

The chain has TRBV6-2 or TRBV6-3 and TRBJ1-1; 7 bases line up with TRBD1. Germline values: CDR1 MNHEY, CDR2 SVGEGT. J lost 4 bases, V lost 7 bases, and 12 bases had no gene match. This CDR3 region has 15 residues. The CDR3 loop reads CASTLFKGAGTEAFF. CDR3 sequence (DNA): TGTGCCAGCACCCTGTTCAAGGGGGCTGGCACTGAAGCTTTCTTT.

This chain uses TRBV28 with TRBJ2-7, with D possibly TRBD2 on 6 matching bases. Per germline, CDR1 MDHEN and CDR2 SYDVKM. Trimming took 8 bases from V and 3 from J, leaving 20 bases between them. The CDR3 is made up of 15 amino acids. CDR3 residues: CASANLALGLYEQYF. CDR3 nucleotide sequence: TGTGCCAGCGCCAATCTAGCGTTAGGGCTCTACGAGCAGTACTTC.

The CDR3 DNA reads as TGTGCCAGCAGTGAAAGCGGGGGGATCCGGAATACGCAGTATTTT. Its translation is CASSESGGIRNTQYF. The rearrangement links TRBV6-4 to TRBJ2-3; TRBD2 matches at 9 bases. The J segment lost 7 bases and the V segment lost 3 bases, leaving 8 bases of the junction unmatched. The CDR3 is made up of 15 amino acids. Germline loops: CDR1 MRHNA, CDR2 SNTAGT.

The rearrangement joins TRBV5-6 to TRBJ2-4; maybe TRBD1 (6 bases). The CDR3 spans 12 residues. Trimming took 0 bases from V and 10 from J, leaving 8 bases between them. CDR1 is SGHDT and CDR2 is YYEEEE in the germline V gene. CDR3 coding DNA: TGTGCCAGCAGCTTGGCCGGACAGATTCAGTACTTC. This encodes CASSLAGQIQYF.

Comment on this clonotype: One base away lies a much larger clone, so this may be a sequencing read error. Here the CDR3 omits its conserved ending phenylalanine or tryptophan, so a read error is the likely source. The rearrangement links TRBV29-1 to TRBJ1-2, with TRBD1 matching over 9 bases. The CDR3 is made up of 11 amino acids. Germline CDR1 and CDR2: SQVTM and ANQGSEA. The ends lost 6 bases at V and 7 bases at J; junction bases unmatched: 3. CDR3 sequence: CSVWTGAGYTL. DNA for the CDR3: TGCAGCGTATGGACAGGGGCTGGCTACACCCTC.

This clonotype was detected ten times or more. The CDR3 is CASSYSLGSSYNEQFF. CDR3 DNA sequence: TGTGCCAGCAGTTACTCGTTAGGAAGCTCCTACAATGAGCAGTTCTTC. The V and J genes are TRBV6-6 and TRBJ2-1, with no clear D. CDR3 length: 16 residues. Per germline, CDR1 MNHNY and CDR2 SVGAGI (reference sequence). V was pared by 0 bases and J by 0 bases, with 9 bases between.